A selection of T cell receptor beta chains follows, all from one sample in a study of shared clonotypes between healthy human individuals. Data came from immunoSEQ multiplex PCR; TCRdb stores just in-frame clones and leaves some out. The sample records about 820,000 clones, 80% to 95% being singletons. Sequencing was performed on naive CD8+ T cells sorted from blood. The receptors were sampled from a man under 40 in good health. The CDR3 runs from the conserved cysteine through the conserved F or W. D genes are given only for firm matches. Not every row has a clone size; where given, it reads once, few, many or a size class.

>.|TRBV2|.|TRBJ1-1
CASSDRDPTRNTEAFF
TGTGCCAGCAGTGACAGGGACCCGACGAGGAACACTGAAGCTTTCTTT
>.|TRBV29-1|.|TRBJ2-7
CSVESRGSSYEQYF
TGCAGCGTTGAATCCCGGGGGAGCTCCTACGAGCAGTACTTC
>.|TRBV29-1|TRBD1|TRBJ1-2
CSVEEPLGQGDGYTF
TGCAGCGTTGAAGAGCCCCTGGGACAGGGCGATGGCTACACCTTC
>.|TRBV5-6|.|TRBJ2-3
CASSFNRGTDTQYF
TGTGCCAGCAGCTTCAACCGGGGTACAGATACGCAGTATTTT
>once|TRBV15|TRBD2|TRBJ2-2
CATSRGKPREGLNTGELFF
TGTGCCACCAGCAGAGGAAAGCCTAGGGAGGGCCTCAACACCGGGGAGCTGTTTTTT
>.|TRBV29-1|.|TRBJ2-7
CSVTSSGSYEQYF
TGCAGCGTTACTAGCTCGGGCAGCTACGAGCAGTACTTC
>.|TRBV28|.|TRBJ1-2
CASSRYGDGYTF
TGTGCCAGCAGCCGGTACGGGGATGGCTACACCTTC
>.|TRBV30|.|TRBJ2-5
CAKLADNQETQYF
TGTGCCAAGTTGGCAGATAACCAAGAGACCCAGTACTTC
>.|TRBV7-9|.|TRBJ2-7
CASSFDSTYEQYF
TGTGCCAGCAGCTTTGACTCCACCTACGAGCAGTACTTC
>.|TRBV7-6|TRBD2|TRBJ2-2
CASSQALNSGRANTGELFF
TGTGCCAGCAGCCAGGCCCTTAATAGCGGGAGGGCGAACACCGGGGAGCTGTTTTTT